The 20 T cell receptor beta chains reported below all come from one sample, sequenced in a study of CD8 T cells in ankylosing spondylitis (dated by TCRdb to 2017 to 2019). These receptors' antigens are unknown. What the authors observed across the whole study: A TCR beta motif made up of several highly homologous amino acid variants appeared to be characteristic of blood from ankylosing spondylitis patients.

Library construction relied on 5' RACE. Sequenced on an Illumina HiSeq 2500. The public sequencing data were trimmed at Q25 with fastp and processed into clonotypes with MiXCR by TCRdb, which kept only in-frame beta chains. Merged by CDR3 protein, the rows form single entries marked with the most common genes and DNA. The table for this sample lists hundreds of thousands of distinct CDR3 sequences; around 11% of them were counted only once. The ten largest clones represent under 0.6% of the sample. Material: blood, either unsorted or a sorted T cell fraction (not recorded which). The receptors originated from a male donor with ankylosing spondylitis.

This clonotype was seen at least ten times. J is TRBJ1-1 and V is TRBV19, with D unclear. In germline, CDR1 is LNHDA, CDR2 SQIVND (reference sequence). Trimming removed 5 bases at V and 3 bases at J, with 7 bases between. There are 12 residues in the CDR3. In DNA form, the CDR3 reads TGTGCCAGTAGTCGGGGAGACACTGAAGCTTTCTTT. This encodes CASSRGDTEAFF.

This chain links TRBV7-6 with TRBJ2-6, with D tentatively TRBD1 or TRBD2 (5 bases each). V lost 6 bases and J 1 base, leaving 16 bases between the germline ends. The CDR3 totals 17 residues. CDR1 and CDR2 from the germline V gene are SGHVS and FNYEAQ. For the CDR3, the DNA is TGTGCCAGCAGTCTCGGGGCAGGCCCATCTGGGGCCAACGTCCTGACTTTC. Protein: CASSLGAGPSGANVLTF.

This clonotype has just a few counts. The chain is built from TRBV7-9 and TRBJ2-3; TRBD1 matches 7 bases. The length of the CDR3 is 15 residues. Germline lookup yields CDR1 SEHNR and CDR2 FQNEAQ (reference sequence). Trimming at V came to 5 bases and at J to 5 bases, leaving 10 bases not matched to a gene. DNA of the CDR3: TGTGCCAGCAGCCACGTACAGGGGATGAAAGATACGCAGTATTTT. Translation gives CASSHVQGMKDTQYF.

This chain joins TRBV28 and TRBJ1-2; no clear D. This CDR3 has 14 amino acids. Germline values: CDR1 MDHEN, CDR2 SYDVKM. V gave up 5 bases and J gave up 5 bases, with 15 bases separating them. Here the CDR3 DNA reads TGTGCCAGCAGTCAAATCAACCAGAGATATGGCTACACCTTC. Its translation: CASSQINQRYGYTF.

In this sample, this clonotype turned up many times. The gene calls are TRBV5-5 and TRBJ1-1; 7 nucleotides match TRBD1. V trimming: 4 bases; J trimming: 4 bases; junction bases outside the gene matches: 7. CDR3 length: 14 residues. The germline V gene has CDR1 SGHKS and CDR2 YYEKEE (reference sequence). CDR3 region: CASSQDRQGTEAFF. The CDR3 nucleotides read TGTGCCAGCAGCCAGGACCGACAGGGCACTGAAGCTTTCTTT.

J is TRBJ1-1 and V is TRBV29-1; 9 bases map to TRBD1. Germline values: CDR1 SQVTM, CDR2 ANQGSEA. V shed 4 bases, J shed 5 bases, and the junction held 8 bases outside the gene matches. The CDR3 is 14 amino acids. The CDR3: CSVVTGGGGTEAFF. In DNA, the CDR3 is TGCAGCGTTGTTACAGGGGGCGGCGGGACTGAAGCTTTCTTT.

The chain carries TRBV11-2 and TRBJ2-1, with 12 bases matching TRBD2. Germline V gene sequence: CDR1 SGHAT, CDR2 FQNNGV. The CDR3 sequence is 19 residues long. V trimming: 4 bases; J trimming: 3 bases; junction bases outside the gene matches: 13. CDR3 in DNA: TGTGCCAGCAGCTCGCCCGGGCCTAGCGGGGGGGCCGACTACAATGAGCAGTTCTTC. Protein: CASSSPGPSGGADYNEQFF.

This clonotype showed up just a few times. V gene TRBV5-1 combines with J gene TRBJ1-2; D call uncertain. Germline V lookup: CDR1 SGHRS, CDR2 YFSETQ. V lost 5 bases, J lost 3 bases, and 8 bases lay in between. This CDR3 spans 12 amino acids. CDR3 sequence reads: CASSTSYYGYTF. The DNA of the CDR3 is TGCGCCAGCAGTACCAGTTACTATGGCTACACCTTC.

The chain couples TRBV24-1 to TRBJ1-5; possible D gene TRBD1, 5 bases. The length of the CDR3 is 13 residues. V was pared by 1 base and J by 7 bases, with 7 bases between. Germline CDR1 and CDR2: KGHDR and SFDVKD. In nucleotides, the CDR3 is TGTGCCACCAGTGATTTTGGGGGGCAGCCCCAGCATTTT. Translation gives CATSDFGGQPQHF.

V and J are TRBV10-3 and TRBJ1-3; no clear D gene. Germline assignment: CDR1 ENHRY and CDR2 SYGVKD. This CDR3 has 15 amino acids. V lost 6 bases, J lost 10 bases, and 22 bases lay in between. The CDR3 bases are TGTGCCATCAGCCCCCAGAACTATGCTCTAGGAACCATATATTTT. This codes for CAISPQNYALGTIYF.

This clonotype was recorded a few times. This chain's CDR3 is CASSDKLRGIYEQYF. The CDR3, as DNA: TGTGCCAGCAGTGATAAACTGCGTGGGATCTACGAGCAGTACTTC. This chain uses TRBV6-1 with TRBJ2-7; D gene ambiguous. This CDR3 contains 15 residues. Germline CDR1 and CDR2: MNHNS and SASEGT. The V and J ends lost 3 bases and 3 bases respectively, with 15 bases between them.

The chain couples TRBV24-1 to TRBJ1-2; TRBD1 might be the D (6 bases). The CDR3 has 16 amino acids. V was trimmed by 2 bases and J by 8 bases, leaving 20 bases between them. The germline gives CDR1 KGHDR, CDR2 SFDVKD. CDR3 bases: TGTGCCACCAGTGATTCCTCGACCCGGGGGCTCTTCGGCTACACCTTC. Translation gives CATSDSSTRGLFGYTF.

This clonotype has more than one count but fewer than ten. The chain has TRBV5-5 and TRBJ1-4, with D unresolved. Germline CDR1 SGHKS, CDR2 YYEKEE (reference sequence). The CDR3 covers 14 residues. V was shortened by 3 bases and J by 5 bases, with 11 bases between the two germline ends. CDR3 nucleotide sequence: TGTGCCAGCAGCTGGGGAACCGGGAATGAAAAACTGTTTTTT. The encoded protein is CASSWGTGNEKLFF.

The J gene is TRBJ2-5, the V gene TRBV15, with D perhaps matching TRBD2 (7 bases). CDR3 length: 16 amino acids. Germline V gene sequence: CDR1 LNHNV, CDR2 YYDKDF (reference sequence). Trimming cost V 0 bases and J 4 bases, with 15 bases left between them. The CDR3 DNA reads as TGTGCCACCAGCAGAGATCGGCTAGGGGGGGTAGAGACCCAGTACTTC. Protein: CATSRDRLGGVETQYF.

This clonotype occurred many times. The chain joins TRBV20-1 to TRBJ2-3; 7 bases map to TRBD1. The trim removed 6 bases at V and 1 base at J, leaving 7 bases unmatched. The CDR3 length is 14 residues. Germline assignment: CDR1 DFQATT and CDR2 SNEGSKA (reference sequence). CDR3 bases: TGCAGTGCGGAACCGGGACAGCGCACAGATACGCAGTATTTT. It translates to CSAEPGQRTDTQYF.

The V gene is TRBV10-3, the J gene TRBJ2-2; TRBD1 agrees at 8 bases. Germline V gives CDR1 ENHRY, CDR2 SYGVKD. Trimming took 3 bases from V and 5 from J; bases not matched to a gene: 5. The CDR3 has 15 amino acids. Here the CDR3 reads CAISDRRQGTGELFF. The CDR3 DNA reads as TGTGCCATCAGTGACCGTAGACAGGGGACCGGGGAGCTGTTTTTT.

The gene calls are TRBV7-2 and TRBJ2-7; D is undetermined. The V gene's germline CDR1 is SGHTA and CDR2 FQGNSA. The CDR3 length is 11 residues. Deletions cut 3 bases from V and 6 bases from J, with 6 bases between. This CDR3 reads CASSFSVEQYF. CDR3 nucleotide sequence: TGTGCCAGCAGCTTCAGTGTCGAGCAGTACTTC.

V gene TRBV7-2 combines with J gene TRBJ2-1; the match to TRBD2 covers 10 bases. Germline-derived CDR1 and CDR2 are SGHTA and FQGNSA. Losses at the gene ends were 4 bases for V and 12 bases for J; bases not matched to a gene: 12. The CDR3 covers 15 residues. The CDR3 bases are TGTGCCAGCAGCTCTCCGGGACTAGCGATGGGTCGGCAGTTCTTC. It yields the protein CASSSPGLAMGRQFF.

The rearrangement uses TRBV30 and TRBJ1-6; 7 nucleotides align to TRBD1. Germline V gene lookup returns CDR1 GTSNPN and CDR2 SVGIG (reference sequence). The CDR3 contains 14 residues. V lost 5 bases, J lost 3 bases, and 4 bases stayed unmatched. CDR3 DNA sequence: TGTGCCTGGGACAGGGACTACTATAATTCACCCCTCCACTTT. Its protein is CAWDRDYYNSPLHF.

J is TRBJ2-2 and V is TRBV24-1; tentative D call: TRBD2 (6 bases). CDR3 length: 14 residues. From germline, CDR1 is KGHDR and CDR2 SFDVKD. V was clipped by 1 base and J by 5 bases, with 7 bases between them. The CDR3 reads CATSDLGRTGELFF. The DNA for the CDR3 is TGTGCCACCAGTGATTTAGGGAGGACCGGGGAGCTGTTTTTT.